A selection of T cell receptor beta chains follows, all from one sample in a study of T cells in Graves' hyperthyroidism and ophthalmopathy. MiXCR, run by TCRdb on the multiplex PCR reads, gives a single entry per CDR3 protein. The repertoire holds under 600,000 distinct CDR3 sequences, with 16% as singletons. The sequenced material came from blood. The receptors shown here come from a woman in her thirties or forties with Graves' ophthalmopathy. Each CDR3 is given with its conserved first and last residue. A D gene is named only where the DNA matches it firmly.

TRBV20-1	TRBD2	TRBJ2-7	CSARDPGGRAGYEQYF
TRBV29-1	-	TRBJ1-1	CSVAPILNTEAFF
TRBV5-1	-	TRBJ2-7	CASSLSVGGIYEQYF
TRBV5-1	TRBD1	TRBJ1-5	CASRQGEGSNQPQHF
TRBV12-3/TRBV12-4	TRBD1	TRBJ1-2	CASILQGVGGYTF
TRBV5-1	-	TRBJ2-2	CASKPQPGIANTGELFF
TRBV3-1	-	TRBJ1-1	CASSQKTDTEAFF
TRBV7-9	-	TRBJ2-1	CASSLGVEHEQFF
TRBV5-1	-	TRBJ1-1	CASSLGTQGMWTSYTEAFF
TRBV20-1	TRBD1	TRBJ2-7	CSARGQGEVFGQYF
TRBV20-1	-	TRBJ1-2	CSARDISVEGGYTF
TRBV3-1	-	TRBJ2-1	CASSPRGVNEQFF
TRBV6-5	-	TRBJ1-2	CASSYLGDGYTF
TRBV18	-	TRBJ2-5	CASSPPALLQETQYF
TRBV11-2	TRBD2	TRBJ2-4	CASSLAPATSGYPGTKNIQYF
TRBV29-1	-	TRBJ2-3	CSVESAQGTDTQYF
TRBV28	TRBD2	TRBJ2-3	CASSTSGDTDTQYF
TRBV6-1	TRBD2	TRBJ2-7	CASNPAGTTAYEQYF
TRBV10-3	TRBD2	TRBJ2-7	CAISAPGLAGVEQYF
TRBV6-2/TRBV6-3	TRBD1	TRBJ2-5	CASSPTGTGGETQYF
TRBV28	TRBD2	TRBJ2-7	CASSSPRLAGGEQYF
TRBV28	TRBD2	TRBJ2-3	CASSFIGLAGVDTQYF
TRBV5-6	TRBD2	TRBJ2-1	CASSPGGGLRSYNEQFF
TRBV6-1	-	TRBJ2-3	CASSSTGGVSTDTQYF
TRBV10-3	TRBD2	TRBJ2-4	CAISSGERGAKNIQYF
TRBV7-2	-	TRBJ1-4	CASSLEAFNEKLFF
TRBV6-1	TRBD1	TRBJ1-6	CASSAQGALPYSPLHF
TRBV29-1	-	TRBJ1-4	CSVQDSTPGLNEKLFF
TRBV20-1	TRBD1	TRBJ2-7	CSATLGQGRSYEQYF
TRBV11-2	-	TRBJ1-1	CASSLAATLNTEAFF
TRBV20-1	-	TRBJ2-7	CSASPWGRYYEQYF
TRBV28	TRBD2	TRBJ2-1	CASSLASGRVGEQFF
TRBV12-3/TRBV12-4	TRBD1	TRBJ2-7	CASRTAGTGQQYF